This T cell receptor (beta chain) was recovered during a study of blood T cells in healthy people across ages (dated by TCRdb to the mid-2010s). Notes on the research overall: In model experiments, template switching captured roughly one uniquely barcoded TCR beta cDNA molecule for every two T cells. Donors of different ages were randomly distributed across sequencing lanes to avoid experimental bias. The donors were split into four age groups: young (average 16 years), middle-aged (roughly 39), aged (about 62) and long-lived (about 82). Age-related changes in TCR beta repertoire diversity were measured in the study by deep sequencing normalized with unique cDNA molecular identifiers. Two additional independent replicas of 1 million unique cDNA reads from the same blood draw were analyzed for two donors (one aged 18 to 30 and one aged 80 or older). Broad study findings and their caveats: Observed TCR beta diversity per million T cells fell roughly linearly with age, and a significant reduction was already apparent by age roughly 40. The long-lived group showed more naive CD4+ T cells, fewer expanded clones and increased TCR diversity than the aged group, suggesting age selection. Because profiling used bulk unsorted PBMCs, naive and antigen-experienced compartments could not be compared conclusively. Estimates of total diversity based on one million sequenced T cells were considered lower bounds and underestimates. There was a strong correlation between observed TCR beta diversity and the percentage of naive T cells measured by flow cytometry. Because donor CMV infection status was unknown, age-related changes in expanded clonotypes were potentially confounded.

Donors were a few dozen systemically healthy Caucasian individuals from Russia aged roughly 6 to 100 years. Roughly 10 milliliters of peripheral blood were collected from each donor into EDTA-treated Vacutainer tubes. Ficoll-Paque density-gradient centrifugation was used to isolate PBMCs, with at least 7 million obtained per sample. Total RNA was extracted from PBMCs with Trizol reagent, with at least 5 micrograms obtained per sample. For every donor, an aliquot of PBMCs went through flow cytometry to measure the percentages of naive CD45RAhigh/CD27high T cells. A remark on this clonotype: Its antigen specificity is not known. Base qualities are not at hand, and no much larger clone is one base apart.

Receptor libraries were prepared by 5' RACE. Sequenced on an Illumina HiSeq 2500. A second PCR of roughly 6 to 11 cycles was run with a J-beta primer mix and a sample-barcoded 5' primer. Each TCR beta cDNA molecule received a unique molecular identifier from a template-switch 5' adaptor carrying 12 random nucleotides. Each sample yielded at least 2.5 million CDR3-containing paired-end reads. The Mint cDNA synthesis kit, primed by a TRBC-specific oligonucleotide, was used to synthesize first-strand cDNA from all RNA. After uracil-DNA glycosylase treatment, a first 18-cycle PCR used universal primers M1SS and BC2_uni_R on all cDNA. The authors' analysis ran thus. Normalization of each sample was performed by random selection of 1 million high-quality reads, each carrying a distinct molecular identifier. Reads with shared molecular identifiers were discarded instead of being binned into consensus sequences. CDR3 identification, clonotype clustering and error correction used MiTCR with a Q25 quality threshold and the strictest error-elimination algorithm. A nonparametric unseen species model with Euler transformation was used to estimate a lower bound on total TCR beta diversity. The public sequencing data were trimmed at Q25 with fastp and processed into clonotypes with MiXCR by TCRdb, which kept only in-frame beta chains. For every CDR3 protein sequence, its rows merge into one entry that carries the most common genes and DNA. The V and J calls follow TCRdb's processing rather than the paper's. For this sample the table gives roughly 2 million distinct CDR3 sequences, of which around half were detected only once. The top ten constitute 2% to 2.5% of the sample.

V loses 6 bases at its end and J loses 7 bases; junction bases beyond the gene matches: 9. Based on the germline V gene (reference sequence), the CDR1 and CDR2 sequences are DFQATT and SNEGSKA. The CDR3 contains 14 residues, cysteine and phenylalanine counted. CDR3 DNA is the only sequence kept; it has 42 bases, read in frame from the first base. Here the chain combines TRBV20-1 and TRBJ1-4; a stretch of 9 junction bases matches TRBD1. The TCR sequence derives from a woman between 40 and 55 years old in good health. Source material: blood. The CDR3: CSASDRGYVEKLFF. At the DNA level, the sequence is TGCAGTGCATCGGACAGGGGCTACGTTGAAAAACTGTTTTTT.